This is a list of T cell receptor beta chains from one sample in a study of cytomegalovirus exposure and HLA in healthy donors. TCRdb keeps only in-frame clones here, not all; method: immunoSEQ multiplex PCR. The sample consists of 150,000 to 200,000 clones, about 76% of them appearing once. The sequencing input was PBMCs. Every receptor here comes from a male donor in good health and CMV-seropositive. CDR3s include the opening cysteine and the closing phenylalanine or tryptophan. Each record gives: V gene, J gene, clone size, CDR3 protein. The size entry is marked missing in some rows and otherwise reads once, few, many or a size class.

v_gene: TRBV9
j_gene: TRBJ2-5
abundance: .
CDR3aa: CASSAGGSFQETQYF

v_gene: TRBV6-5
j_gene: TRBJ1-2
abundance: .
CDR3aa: CASSPGNSHYGYTF

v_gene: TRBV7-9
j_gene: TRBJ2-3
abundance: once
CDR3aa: CASSFYRGGTTDTQYF

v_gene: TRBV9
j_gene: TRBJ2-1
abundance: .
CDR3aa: CASSVGGRIYNEQFF

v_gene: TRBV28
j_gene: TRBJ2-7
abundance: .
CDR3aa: CASSSPSPGQGASSYEQYF

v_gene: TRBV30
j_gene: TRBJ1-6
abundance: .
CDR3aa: CAWKQGESYNSPLHF

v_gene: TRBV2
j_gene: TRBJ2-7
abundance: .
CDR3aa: CASSDRGSYEQYF

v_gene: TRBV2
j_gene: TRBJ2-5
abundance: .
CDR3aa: CASSGGGLAGGQETQYF

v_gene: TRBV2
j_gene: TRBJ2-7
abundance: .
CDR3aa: CASSPRRVAGDYEQYF

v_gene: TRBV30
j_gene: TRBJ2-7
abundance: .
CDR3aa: CAWSVGQGLFNEQYF

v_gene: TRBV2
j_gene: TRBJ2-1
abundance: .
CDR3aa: CASREGWGVNKYNEQFF

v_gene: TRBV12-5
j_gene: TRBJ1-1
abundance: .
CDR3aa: CASGLLRTGEIENTEAFF

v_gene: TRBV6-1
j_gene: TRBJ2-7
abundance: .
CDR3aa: CASSAGVEGARGYF

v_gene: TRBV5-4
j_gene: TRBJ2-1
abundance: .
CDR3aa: CASSLEWETNEQFF

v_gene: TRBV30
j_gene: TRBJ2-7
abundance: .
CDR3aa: CAWSLPDKGTYEQYF

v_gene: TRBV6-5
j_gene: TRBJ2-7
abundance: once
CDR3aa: CASSEQPTGYYEQYF

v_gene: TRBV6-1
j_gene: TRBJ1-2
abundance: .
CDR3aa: CASSEASGQGGYTF

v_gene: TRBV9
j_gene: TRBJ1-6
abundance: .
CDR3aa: CASSSRTGGNSPLHF

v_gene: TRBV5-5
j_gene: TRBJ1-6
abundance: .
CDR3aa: CASSPGTGAVPLHF

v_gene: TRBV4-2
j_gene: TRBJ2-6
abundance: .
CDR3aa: CASSQVLISSGANVLTF

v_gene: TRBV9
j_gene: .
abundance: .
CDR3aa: CASSNSGVSSYEQYF

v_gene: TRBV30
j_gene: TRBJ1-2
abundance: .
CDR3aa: CAWRERMDYGYTF

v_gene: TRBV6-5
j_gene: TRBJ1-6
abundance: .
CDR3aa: CASRWTGSNSPLHF

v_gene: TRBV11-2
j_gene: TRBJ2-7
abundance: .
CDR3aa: CASSSGDSRSYEQYF

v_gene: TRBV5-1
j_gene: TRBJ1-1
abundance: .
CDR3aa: CASSLSSGVTEAFF

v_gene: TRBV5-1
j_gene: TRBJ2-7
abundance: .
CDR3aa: CASSSLRGGLYEQYF

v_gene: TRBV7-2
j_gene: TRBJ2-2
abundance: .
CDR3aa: CASRLQPGLAGVNTGELFF

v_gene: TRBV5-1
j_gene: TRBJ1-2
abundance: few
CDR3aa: CASSYTGSNHVNYGYTF

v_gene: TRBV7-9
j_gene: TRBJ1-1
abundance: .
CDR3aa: CASGGRERLNTEAFF

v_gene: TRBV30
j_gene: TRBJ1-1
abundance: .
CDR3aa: CAWIRGGLREGTEAFF

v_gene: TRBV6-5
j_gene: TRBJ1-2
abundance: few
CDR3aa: CASTLGGNHYGYTF

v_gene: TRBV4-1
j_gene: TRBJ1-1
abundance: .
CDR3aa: CASSLERWNTEAFF

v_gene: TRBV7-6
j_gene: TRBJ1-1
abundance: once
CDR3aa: CASSTMEGNTEAFF

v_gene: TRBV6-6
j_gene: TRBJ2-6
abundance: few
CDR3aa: CASSYRLQGSNVLTF

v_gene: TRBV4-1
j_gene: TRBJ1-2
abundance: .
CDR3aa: CASSHRALGGGYTF